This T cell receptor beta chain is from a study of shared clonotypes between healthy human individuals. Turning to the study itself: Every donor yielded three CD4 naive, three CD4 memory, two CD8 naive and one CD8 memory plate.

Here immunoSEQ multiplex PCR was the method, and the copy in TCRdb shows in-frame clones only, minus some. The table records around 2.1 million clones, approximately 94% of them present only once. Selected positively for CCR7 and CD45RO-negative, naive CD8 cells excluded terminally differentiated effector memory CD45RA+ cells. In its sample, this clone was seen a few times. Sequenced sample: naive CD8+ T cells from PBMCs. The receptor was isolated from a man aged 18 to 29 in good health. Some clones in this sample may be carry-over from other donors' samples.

The CDR3 DNA sequence: TGTGCCAGCAGCCCAATCGGGGCAGCCTCTAACTATGGCTACACCTTC. The encoded protein is CASSPIGAASNYGYTF. J is TRBJ1-2 and V is TRBV7-9, with D maybe TRBD1 (5 bases). The V end was cut by 5 bases, the J end by 0 bases, with 16 bases between. CDR3 length: 16 amino acids. Germline V CDR1 and CDR2: SEHNR, FQNEAQ (reference sequence).